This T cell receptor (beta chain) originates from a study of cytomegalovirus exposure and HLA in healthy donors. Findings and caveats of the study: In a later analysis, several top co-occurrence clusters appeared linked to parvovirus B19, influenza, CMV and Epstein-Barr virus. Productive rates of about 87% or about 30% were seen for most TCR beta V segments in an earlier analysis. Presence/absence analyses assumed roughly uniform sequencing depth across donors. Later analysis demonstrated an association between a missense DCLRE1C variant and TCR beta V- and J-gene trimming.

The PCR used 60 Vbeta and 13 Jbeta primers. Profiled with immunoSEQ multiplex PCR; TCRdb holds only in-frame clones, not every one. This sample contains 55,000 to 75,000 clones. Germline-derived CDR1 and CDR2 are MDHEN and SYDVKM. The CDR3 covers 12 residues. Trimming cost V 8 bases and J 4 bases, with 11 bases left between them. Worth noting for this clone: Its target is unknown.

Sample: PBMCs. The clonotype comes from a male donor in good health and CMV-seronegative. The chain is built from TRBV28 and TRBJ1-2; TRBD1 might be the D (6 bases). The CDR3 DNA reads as TGTGCCAGCGAGACAGGCCCCTATGGCTACACCTTC. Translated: CASETGPYGYTF.